Here is one T cell receptor (beta chain) with its context. Participants living with HIV all received treatment in the United States. Germline values: CDR1 SGHNT, CDR2 YYREEE (reference sequence). V lost 0 bases and J 7 bases, leaving 8 bases between the germline ends. The CDR3 spans 12 residues. These data come from a study of long-term antiretroviral therapy in people with HIV. The libraries were made with immunoSEQ v3.0 at survey level. The protocol was immunoSEQ multiplex PCR, while the TCRdb copy is restricted to in-frame clones and leaves out a portion. The table has 30,000 to 40,000 clones, more than 65% seen once; the top ten hold approximately 6.2%.

The sequencing here drew on unsorted PBMCs, taken 0.6 years after starting antiretroviral therapy. The receptor comes from a man between 18 and 35 years old with HIV. The rearrangement joins TRBV5-4 to TRBJ2-7; D is unclear. The CDR3 DNA sequence: TGTGCCAGCAGCTTGGGCCGGAAGGAGCAGTACTTC. This codes for CASSLGRKEQYF.